These T cell receptor beta chains were read from a single sample in a study of T cell clones after liver transplantation. Repertoires were generated with immunoSEQ multiplex PCR, while TCRdb's copy carries only in-frame clones and drops some. This table holds tens of thousands of clones, over 80% found once. Sequenced here: CD4+ T cells from blood, sampled 45 to 47 months after liver transplant. All receptors come from a human patient who received a liver transplant. Some T cells may be graft donor cells. The CDR3 runs from the conserved cysteine through the conserved F or W. A D gene is named only where the DNA matches it firmly. Clone size is shown for a subset of rows, as once, few, many or a class of expanded clone.

CDR3 | DNA | length | size | D | J | V
CASSLNRGPNYGYTF | TGTGCCAGCAGCTTGAACAGGGGGCCTAACTATGGCTACACCTTC | 15 | once | TRBD1 | TRBJ1-2 | TRBV6-4
CASSRLAVVDTQYF | TGTGCCAGCAGCCGACTAGCGGTCGTGGATACGCAGTATTTT | 14 | . | TRBD2 | TRBJ2-3 | TRBV6-5
CASSTSGIGTDTQYF | TGTGCCAGCTCAACAAGCGGGATAGGCACAGATACGCAGTATTTT | 15 | few | TRBD2 | TRBJ2-3 | TRBV18
CASSVGSSGRVRSYNEQFF | TGTGCCAGCAGCGTAGGGAGTAGCGGGAGGGTACGGTCCTACAATGAGCAGTTCTTC | 19 | . | TRBD2 | TRBJ2-1 | TRBV9
CASSLAPGKNTEAFF | TGTGCCAGCAGCTTGGCTCCGGGCAAGAACACTGAAGCTTTCTTT | 15 | . | . | TRBJ1-1 | TRBV5-5
CASSLNNIRTNYGYTF | TGTGCCAGCAGCTTAAACAATATACGTACTAACTATGGCTACACCTTC | 16 | . | . | TRBJ1-2 | TRBV5-6
CASSLDSSGNTIYF | TGTGCCAGCAGTTTAGACAGCTCTGGAAACACCATATATTTT | 14 | . | . | TRBJ1-3 | TRBV28
CASSQGDRRGPEETQYF | TGCGCCAGCAGCCAAGGCGACAGGAGAGGCCCAGAGGAGACCCAGTACTTC | 17 | . | . | TRBJ2-5 | TRBV4-3
CASTNSRTAGAFF | TGTGCCAGCACCAACTCCCGTACAGCGGGGGCTTTCTTT | 13 | . | . | TRBJ1-1 | TRBV6-1
CASSRGSSGNTIYF | TGTGCCAGCAGTCGGGGGTCAAGTGGAAACACCATATATTTT | 14 | . | . | TRBJ1-3 | TRBV27
CASSLAWGEQFF | TGTGCCAGCAGCTTAGCATGGGGTGAGCAGTTCTTC | 12 | . | . | TRBJ2-1 | TRBV7-2
CASSRQGLRETQYF | TGCGCCAGCAGCCGGCAGGGGTTGAGAGAGACCCAGTACTTC | 14 | . | . | TRBJ2-5 | TRBV5-1
CASSPPGQGFSGNTIYF | TGTGCCAGCAGTCCGCCGGGACAGGGCTTCTCTGGAAACACCATATATTTT | 17 | . | TRBD1 | TRBJ1-3 | TRBV28
CASSLLTNTEAFF | TGTGCCAGCAGCTTACTAACGAACACTGAAGCTTTCTTT | 13 | . | . | TRBJ1-1 | TRBV7-2
CASSPGTGNTEAFF | TGTGCCAGCAGTCCCGGGACAGGAAACACTGAAGCTTTCTTT | 14 | once | TRBD1 | TRBJ1-1 | TRBV28
CASSLDVSGVSYEQYF | TGCGCCAGCAGCTTGGATGTTAGCGGAGTCTCCTACGAGCAGTACTTC | 16 | . | . | TRBJ2-7 | TRBV5-1
CASSFFRVSYNEQFF | TGTGCCAGCAGTTTCTTCCGAGTCTCCTACAATGAGCAGTTCTTC | 15 | . | . | TRBJ2-1 | TRBV28
CASSPERGAYGYTF | TGCGCCAGCAGCCCCGAGAGAGGGGCCTATGGCTACACCTTC | 14 | . | . | TRBJ1-2 | TRBV4-1
CASSLKAGGSGYTF | TGTGCCAGCAGCTTAAAGGCAGGGGGCTCTGGCTACACCTTC | 14 | few | TRBD1 | TRBJ1-2 | TRBV7-9
CASSYEPAGTQYF | TGTGCCAGCAGCTATGAGCCTGCGGGGACCCAGTACTTC | 13 | . | . | TRBJ2-5 | TRBV2
CASYLAGDASTGELFF | TGTGCCAGTTACCTAGCGGGAGATGCGAGCACCGGGGAGCTGTTTTTT | 16 | . | TRBD2 | TRBJ2-2 | TRBV19
CASSVELEGLAGRTGELFF | TGTGCCAGCAGCGTAGAGTTGGAGGGGCTAGCGGGACGAACCGGGGAGCTGTTTTTT | 19 | . | TRBD2 | TRBJ2-2 | TRBV9
CASTLDTNTGELFF | TGTGCCAGCACCCTGGACACGAACACCGGGGAGCTGTTTTTT | 14 | once | . | TRBJ2-2 | TRBV6-1
CASSPRGALTNQPQHF | TGTGCCAGTAGTCCTCGTGGGGCCCTGACGAATCAGCCCCAGCATTTT | 16 | . | . | TRBJ1-5 | TRBV19
CASKSLVADSSYNEQFF | TGTGCCAGCAAGTCGTTGGTAGCGGATAGCTCCTACAATGAGCAGTTCTTC | 17 | . | . | TRBJ2-1 | TRBV28
CASTQRMQGLQEKLFF | TGTGCCAGCACCCAGAGGATGCAGGGTTTACAAGAAAAACTGTTTTTT | 16 | . | . | TRBJ1-4 | TRBV11-2
CASSLEGRNTEAFF | TGTGCCAGCAGCTTAGAGGGCAGAAACACTGAAGCTTTCTTT | 14 | . | . | TRBJ1-1 | TRBV7-6
CASSRLAALTDTQYF | TGTGCCAGCAGCCGACTAGCGGCCCTCACAGATACGCAGTATTTT | 15 | . | TRBD2 | TRBJ2-3 | TRBV6-6
CAISAHGQGKDTQYF | TGTGCCATCAGTGCCCACGGACAGGGTAAAGATACGCAGTATTTT | 15 | . | TRBD1 | TRBJ2-3 | TRBV10-3
CASSLGLEQPQHF | TGTGCCAGCAGCTTAGGACTAGAACAGCCCCAGCATTTT | 13 | . | . | TRBJ1-5 | TRBV11-2
CASSPVGKGGEQYF | TGCGCCAGCAGCCCCGTGGGGAAAGGGGGCGAGCAGTACTTC | 14 | . | . | TRBJ2-7 | TRBV4-1
CAWKSGLMNTEAFF | TGTGCCTGGAAGTCGGGACTCATGAACACTGAAGCTTTCTTT | 14 | . | . | TRBJ1-1 | TRBV30
CASSPEGQDQPQHF | TGTGCCAGCTCACCGGAGGGGCAAGATCAGCCCCAGCATTTT | 14 | few | . | TRBJ1-5 | TRBV18
CASSLRTPGTGELFF | TGTGCCAGCAGCTTGCGGACTCCCGGTACCGGGGAGCTGTTTTTT | 15 | . | . | TRBJ2-2 | TRBV5-4
CASSQGLANNNEQFF | TGTGCCAGCAGTCAGGGGCTAGCGAATAACAATGAGCAGTTCTTC | 15 | once | . | TRBJ2-1 | TRBV14
CASTPGGTGVVNTEAFF | TGTGCCAGCACCCCCGGTGGGACAGGGGTTGTGAACACTGAAGCTTTCTTT | 17 | . | TRBD1 | TRBJ1-1 | TRBV9
CASLLAASYEQYF | TGTGCCAGCCTGCTAGCGGCCTCCTACGAGCAGTACTTC | 13 | . | TRBD2 | TRBJ2-7 | TRBV2
CASSGSGGSGNTIYF | TGTGCCAGCAGCGGGTCAGGGGGCTCTGGAAACACCATATATTTT | 15 | . | TRBD1 | TRBJ1-3 | TRBV9
CASSLSGPWAFF | TGTGCCAGCAGTTTATCCGGACCGTGGGCTTTCTTT | 12 | . | . | TRBJ1-1 | TRBV28
CASSPGRNSGNTIYF | TGCGCCAGCAGCCCCGGACGGAACTCTGGAAACACCATATATTTT | 15 | few | . | TRBJ1-3 | TRBV5-1
CASSVAAFSYNEQFF | TGTGCCAGCAGCGTAGCTGCGTTCTCCTACAATGAGCAGTTCTTC | 15 | . | . | TRBJ2-1 | TRBV9
CASSSSGQISIGYTF | TGTGCCAGCAGTAGCTCAGGACAGATCTCAATTGGCTACACCTTC | 15 | . | . | TRBJ1-2 | TRBV6-5
CASTLRPGGAKNTEAFF | TGTGCCAGCACCCTGAGGCCAGGGGGCGCCAAGAACACTGAAGCTTTCTTT | 17 | few | TRBD1 | TRBJ1-1 | TRBV28
CASSHGFTGPFF | TGTGCCAGCAGCCACGGGTTTACTGGCCCTTTCTTT | 12 | . | . | TRBJ1-1 | TRBV27
CASSVGVLENEQFF | TGTGCCAGCAGCGTGGGGGTTTTGGAGAATGAGCAGTTCTTC | 14 | . | . | TRBJ2-1 | TRBV9
CASRDQGNTEAFF | TGCGCCAGCAGAGATCAGGGGAACACTGAAGCTTTCTTT | 13 | . | . | TRBJ1-1 | TRBV5-1